This T cell receptor beta chain stems from a study of vaccination and CD4 T cells after COVID-19. This clonotype is a singleton in its sample. Its antigen is currently unknown. Sequenced with the Oncomine TCR Beta short-read assay was DNA taken from cultured CD4+ T cells. MiXCR, applied by TCRdb to the PCR reads, yields one record per CDR3 protein. The table includes roughly 19,000 distinct CDR3 sequences, just over 60% detected once. V shed 4 bases and J 7 bases; nucleotides not matched to a gene: 6. CDR1 SGHTA and CDR2 FQGNSA come from the germline V gene. The CDR3 contains 13 residues. Documented treatment: 10-day PBMC culture with coronavirus spike peptide pools or control peptides (ViraFEST assay).

This TCR was recovered from a human donor who had recovered from COVID-19. The chain uses TRBV7-2 and TRBJ2-5, with 7 bases that match TRBD2. The sequencing sample was made of CD4+ T cells from blood, cultured in vitro. The CDR3 DNA follows: TGTGCCAGCAGCTCCGATGGGGGGGGGACCCAGTACTTC. This codes for CASSSDGGGTQYF. The entire variable domain, with the rest obtained from reference TRBV7-2 and TRBJ2-5, is as follows: GAGVSQSPSNKVTEKGKDVELRCDPISGHTALYWYRQSLGQGLEFLIYFQGNSAPDKSGLPSDRFSAERTGGSVSTLTIQRTQQEDSAVYLCASSSDGGGTQYFGPGTRLLVL.